This T cell receptor beta chain originates from a study of T cell repertoires in cytomegalovirus infection. Study at large: Use of recently identified HLA-C-restricted and well-studied HLA-B-restricted CMV epitopes was part of the study. Indicated by public TCR beta signatures were CMV infection and matching HLA type.

In the case of this clonotype: Its antigen is undetermined.

TCRdb re-called the reads with MiXCR, one entry per CDR3 protein. Of 830,000 or so distinct CDR3 sequences in the sample, about 30% were seen once. Whole-study results and caveats: CMV-specific HLA-C-restricted TCR beta clonotypes dominated the ex vivo response. Carriage of CMV together with the relevant HLA was identifiable through cumulative public TCR beta family frequency.

Sequenced material: cultured CD8+ T cells from PBMCs, taken from culture after CMV antigen stimulation. The clonotype originates from a human donor in good health (CMV status not recorded). Some clones in this sample may be carry-over from other donors' samples.

As DNA, the CDR3 is TGTGCCAGCAGTTACAAGCAGGGTGGCTATGGCTACACCTTC. It is translated as CASSYKQGGYGYTF. The rearrangement uses TRBV6-5 and TRBJ1-2; the D gene is possibly TRBD1 (5 bases). Between the trimmed V and J ends, which lost 2 bases and 4 bases, there was a span of 11 bases. This CDR3 is built from 14 residues. Germline values: CDR1 MNHEY, CDR2 SVGAGI.